This T cell receptor beta chain originates from a study of blood T cell repertoires in COVID-19 (dated by TCRdb to about 2020). Regarding the study in general: Samples covering the acute and convalescent phases of COVID-19 were provided by collaborators in the United States, Italy and Spain. The prospective study material was composed of cDNA or gDNA derived from T cells, B-cell-depleted T cells, or PBMCs. Deeply sampled blood TCRbeta repertoires from subjects exposed to, actively infected with, or recovered from COVID-19 were included in the dataset. The repertoires were released in a freely available public database meant as a resource for research on the immune response to SARS-CoV-2. Samples were obtained from the ongoing ImmuneRACE study (first 160 participants) and from 950 to 1,500 subjects provided by 6 global collaborators. The sample metadata nearly always contained a de-identified subject ID, COVID-19 status, age in years and sex. Where HLA class I and class II types were available, the types were taken from metadata supplied by the sample provider, not from assay-based typing.

Collaborating institutions collected whole blood in K2EDTA tubes following their own protocols. For TCRbeta analysis, collaborators shipped samples as frozen whole blood, isolated PBMCs, or DNA extracted from either of those sample types. V drops 5 bases and J drops 2 bases, leaving 13 bases in between. CDR3 length: 14 amino acids, cysteine to phenylalanine. The retained sequence is limited to the CDR3, 42 bases, with the frame set at the first base. Based on the germline V gene (reference sequence), the CDR1 and CDR2 sequences are SEHNR and FQNEAQ. What the authors observed across the whole study: How much clinical and demographic metadata was included differed by source and by participant, and the metadata was provided uncurated.

TCRbeta CDR3 regions were amplified from genomic DNA using the immunoSEQ Assay, a bias-controlled multiplex PCR. The authors' analysis ran thus. The number of nucleated cells in each sample was estimated by amplification of reference gene primers within the assay. To quantify the absolute abundance of each unique TCRbeta CDR3 rearrangement, sequence reads were collapsed and filtered. For each sample, productive Simpson clonality was calculated as the square root of Simpson's diversity index over productive rearrangements. TCRdb stores this immuneACCESS table with in-frame sequences only. Part of the clones is absent; in the studies checked, under half of the shortfall reflects unresolved V genes, and no reason is known for the rest. V, J and clone size reflect that table, while D and trimming were determined from the DNA. A total of 100,000 to 150,000 clones appear in this sample, roughly three quarters of them only once. The top ten constitute around a third of the sample.

Remarks on this clone: Its antigen is currently not known. Base qualities are not recorded, but no much larger clone differs from it by a single base.

The TCR was taken from a man aged 35 to 55 with active or convalescent COVID-19. The chain uses TRBV7-9 and TRBJ2-7, with a tentative D gene TRBD1 over 5 matching bases. Sample: peripheral blood. The CDR3: CASSHSGAPYEQYF. The nucleotides read TGTGCCAGCAGCCACTCTGGGGCCCCCTACGAGCAGTACTTC. Reference TRBV7-9 and TRBJ2-7 proteins supply the regions before and after the CDR3; the full variable domain is: DTGVSQNPRHKITKRGQNVTFRCDPISEHNRLYWYRQTLGQGPEFLTYFQNEAQLEKSRLLSDRFSAERPKGSFSTLEIQRTEQGDSAMYLCASSHSGAPYEQYFGPGTRLTVT.